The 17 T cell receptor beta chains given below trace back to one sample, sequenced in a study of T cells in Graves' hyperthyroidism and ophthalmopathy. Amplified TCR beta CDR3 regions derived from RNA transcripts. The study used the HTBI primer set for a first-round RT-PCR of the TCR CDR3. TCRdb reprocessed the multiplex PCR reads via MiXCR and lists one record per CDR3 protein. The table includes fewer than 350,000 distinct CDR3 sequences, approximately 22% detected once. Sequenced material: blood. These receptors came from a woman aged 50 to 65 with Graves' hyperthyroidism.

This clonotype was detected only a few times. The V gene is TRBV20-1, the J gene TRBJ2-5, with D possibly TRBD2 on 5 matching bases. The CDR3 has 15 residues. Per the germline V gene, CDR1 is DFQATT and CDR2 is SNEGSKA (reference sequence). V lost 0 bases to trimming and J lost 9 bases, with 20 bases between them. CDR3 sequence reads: CSAREGGLPWVAQYF. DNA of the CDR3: TGCAGTGCTAGAGAGGGTGGACTCCCGTGGGTAGCCCAGTACTTC.

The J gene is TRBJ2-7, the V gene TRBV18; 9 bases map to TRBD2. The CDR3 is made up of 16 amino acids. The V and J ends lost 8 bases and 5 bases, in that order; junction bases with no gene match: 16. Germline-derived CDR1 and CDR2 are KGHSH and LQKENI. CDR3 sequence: CASPNPSGLAAHEQYF. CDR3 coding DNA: TGTGCCAGCCCCAATCCATCGGGACTAGCAGCCCACGAGCAGTACTTC.

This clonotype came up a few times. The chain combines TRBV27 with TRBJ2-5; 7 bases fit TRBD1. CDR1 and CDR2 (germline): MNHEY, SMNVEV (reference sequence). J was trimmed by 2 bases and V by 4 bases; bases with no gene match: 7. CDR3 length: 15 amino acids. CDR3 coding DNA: TGTGCCAGCAGTTCCTACAGGGGTCGGCAAGAGACCCAGTACTTC. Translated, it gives CASSSYRGRQETQYF.

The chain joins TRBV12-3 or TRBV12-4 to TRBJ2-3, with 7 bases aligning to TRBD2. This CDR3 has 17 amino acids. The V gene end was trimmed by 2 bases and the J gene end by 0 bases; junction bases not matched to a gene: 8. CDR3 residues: CASSLTASGSSTDTQYF. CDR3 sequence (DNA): TGTGCCAGCAGTTTAACGGCTAGCGGATCTAGCACAGATACGCAGTATTTT.

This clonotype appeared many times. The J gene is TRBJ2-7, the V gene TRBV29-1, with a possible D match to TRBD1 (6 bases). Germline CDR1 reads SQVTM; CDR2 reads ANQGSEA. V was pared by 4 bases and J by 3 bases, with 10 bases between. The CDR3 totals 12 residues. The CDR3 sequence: CSVGTDYYEQYF. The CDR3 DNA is TGCAGCGTTGGGACAGATTACTACGAGCAGTACTTC.

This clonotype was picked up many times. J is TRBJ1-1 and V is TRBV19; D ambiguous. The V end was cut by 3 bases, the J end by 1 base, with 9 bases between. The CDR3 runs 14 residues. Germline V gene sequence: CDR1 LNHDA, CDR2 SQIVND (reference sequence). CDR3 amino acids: CASSMGTANTEAFF. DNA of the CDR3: TGTGCCAGTAGTATGGGTACAGCGAACACTGAAGCTTTCTTT.

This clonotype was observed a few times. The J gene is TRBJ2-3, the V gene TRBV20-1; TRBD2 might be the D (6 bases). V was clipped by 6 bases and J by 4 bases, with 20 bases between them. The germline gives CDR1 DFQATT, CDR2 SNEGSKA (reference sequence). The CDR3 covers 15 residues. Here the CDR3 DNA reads TGCAGTGCCCTGGAGGGACGGCTCCGAGCAGATACGCAGTATTTT. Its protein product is CSALEGRLRADTQYF.

CDR3 sequence (DNA): TGTGCCAGTAGTATTTCGACAGGGGCGCCCCAGCATTTT. This encodes CASSISTGAPQHF. The chain is built from TRBV19 and TRBJ1-5, with TRBD1 identical over 8 bases. CDR3 length equals 13 residues. J gave up 9 bases and V 3 bases, and 4 bases lay outside the gene matches. Germline assignment: CDR1 LNHDA and CDR2 SQIVND (reference sequence). Using reference TRBV19 and TRBJ1-5 for the parts outside the CDR3, the full variable domain is DGGITQSPKYLFRKEGQNVTLSCEQNLNHDAMYWYRQDPGQGLRLIYYSQIVNDFQKGDIAEGYSVSREKKESFPLTVTSAQKNPTAFYLCASSISTGAPQHFGDGTRLSIL.

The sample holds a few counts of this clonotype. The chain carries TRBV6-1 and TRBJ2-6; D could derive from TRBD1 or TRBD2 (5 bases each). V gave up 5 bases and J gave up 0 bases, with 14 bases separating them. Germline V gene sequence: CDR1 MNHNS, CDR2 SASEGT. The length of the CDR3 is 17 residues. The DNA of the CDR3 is TGTGCCAGCAGTTGGGGGACCAGAAGCTCTGGGGCCAACGTCCTGACTTTC. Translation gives CASSWGTRSSGANVLTF.

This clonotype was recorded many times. Here the CDR3 DNA reads TGTGCCAGCACCGGGGGAGACAGGGCGATTCATAATTCACCCCTCCACTTT. This translates into CASTGGDRAIHNSPLHF. The chain combines TRBV28 with TRBJ1-6; 7 nucleotides match TRBD1. In germline, CDR1 is MDHEN, CDR2 SYDVKM. This CDR3 comprises 17 residues. With 7 bases clipped from V and 5 bases from J, the junction kept 14 bases outside the gene matches. The full variable domain, with the rest looked up from reference TRBV28 and TRBJ1-6, is DVKVTQSSRYLVKRTGEKVFLECVQDMDHENMFWYRQDPGLGLRLIYFSYDVKMKEKGDIPEGYSVSREKKERFSLILESASTNQTSMYLCASTGGDRAIHNSPLHFGNGTRLTVT.

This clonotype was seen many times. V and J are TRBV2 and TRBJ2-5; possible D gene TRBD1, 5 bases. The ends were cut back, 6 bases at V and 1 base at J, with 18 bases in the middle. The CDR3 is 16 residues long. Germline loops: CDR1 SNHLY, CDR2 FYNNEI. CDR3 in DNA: TGTGCCAGCAGATCCAGGGCAGGGTCGGCCCAAGAGACCCAGTACTTC. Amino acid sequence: CASRSRAGSAQETQYF.

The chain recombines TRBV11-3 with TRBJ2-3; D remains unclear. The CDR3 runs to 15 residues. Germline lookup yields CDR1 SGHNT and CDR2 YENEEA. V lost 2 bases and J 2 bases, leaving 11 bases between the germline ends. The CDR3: CASSLISDATDTQYF. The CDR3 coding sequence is TGTGCCAGCAGCTTAATCTCGGACGCCACAGATACGCAGTATTTT. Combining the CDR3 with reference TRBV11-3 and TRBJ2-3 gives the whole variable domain EAGVVQSPRYKIIEKKQPVAFWCNPISGHNTLYWYLQNLGQGPELLIRYENEEAVDDSQLPKDRFSAERLKGVDSTLKIQPAELGDSAVYLCASSLISDATDTQYFGPGTRLTVL.

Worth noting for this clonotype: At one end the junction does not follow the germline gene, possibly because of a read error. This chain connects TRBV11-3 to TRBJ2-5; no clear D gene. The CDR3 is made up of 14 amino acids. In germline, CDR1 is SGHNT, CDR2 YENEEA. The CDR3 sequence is CASSLTQHQGTQYF. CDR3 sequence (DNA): TGTGCCAGCAGCTTAACGCAGCACCAAGGGACCCAGTACTTC.

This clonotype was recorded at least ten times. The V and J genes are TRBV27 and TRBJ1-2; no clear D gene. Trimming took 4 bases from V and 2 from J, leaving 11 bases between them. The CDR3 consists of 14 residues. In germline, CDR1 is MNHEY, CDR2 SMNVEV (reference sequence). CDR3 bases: TGTGCCAGCAGTTACCTGCAGACAAACTATGGCTACACCTTC. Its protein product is CASSYLQTNYGYTF.

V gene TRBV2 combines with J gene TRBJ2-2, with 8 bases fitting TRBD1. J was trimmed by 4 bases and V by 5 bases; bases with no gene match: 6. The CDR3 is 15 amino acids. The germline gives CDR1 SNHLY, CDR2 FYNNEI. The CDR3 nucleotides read TGTGCCAGCAGTCGGACAGGGACGCTCACCGGGGAGCTGTTTTTT. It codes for CASSRTGTLTGELFF. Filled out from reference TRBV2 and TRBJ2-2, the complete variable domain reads EPEVTQTPSHQVTQMGQEVILRCVPISNHLYFYWYRQILGQKVEFLVSFYNNEISEKSEIFDDQFSVERPDGSNFTLKIRSTKLEDSAMYFCASSRTGTLTGELFFGEGSRLTVL.

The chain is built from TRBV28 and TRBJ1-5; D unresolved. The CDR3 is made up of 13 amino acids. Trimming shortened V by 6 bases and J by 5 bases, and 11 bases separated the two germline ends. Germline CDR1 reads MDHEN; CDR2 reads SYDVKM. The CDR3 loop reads CASSPDIYQPQHF. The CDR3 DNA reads TGTGCCAGCAGCCCCGACATTTATCAGCCCCAGCATTTT.

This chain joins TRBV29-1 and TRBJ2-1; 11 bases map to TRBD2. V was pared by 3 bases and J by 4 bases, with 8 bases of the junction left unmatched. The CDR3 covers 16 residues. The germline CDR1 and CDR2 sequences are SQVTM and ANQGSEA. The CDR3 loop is CSVDRLIAGGYNEQFF. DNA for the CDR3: TGCAGCGTTGATAGACTAATAGCGGGAGGGTACAATGAGCAGTTCTTC.